The 17 T cell receptor beta chains below come from one sample, sequenced in a study of T cell responses to AZD1222 COVID-19 vaccine. This table comes from immunoSEQ multiplex PCR, and its TCRdb copy is limited to in-frame clones, with some not included. The sample has about 170,000 clones, around 90% seen once. The source material was peripheral blood, sampled 28 days after the second AZD1222 dose. The receptors were sampled from an adult who received the AZD1222 COVID-19 vaccine.

The chain recombines TRBV9 with TRBJ2-1; unclear D gene. V lost 3 bases to trimming and J lost 10 bases, with 11 bases between them. This CDR3 has 12 amino acids. CDR1 SGDLS and CDR2 YYNGEE come from the germline V gene. CDR3 sequence: CASSAYVDEQFF. The CDR3 DNA is TGTGCCAGCAGCGCCTACGTGGACGAGCAGTTCTTC.

CDR3 DNA: TGTGCCAGCAGCCGGACTAGCGGGGGGGCAGATACGCAGTATTTT. Its translation is CASSRTSGGADTQYF. The rearrangement uses TRBV11-3 and TRBJ2-3, with TRBD2 identical over 15 bases. This CDR3 spans 15 amino acids. V dropped 5 bases and J dropped 4; count of bases not matched to a gene: 1. The germline gives CDR1 SGHNT, CDR2 YENEEA.

V is TRBV7-2 and J is TRBJ2-3; D not certain. V lost 2 bases and J lost 5, with 5 bases in between. Germline CDR1 SGHTA, CDR2 FQGNSA. The CDR3 extends over 12 amino acids. This CDR3 reads CASSLPRDTQYF. The CDR3 bases are TGTGCCAGCAGCTTACCTAGAGATACGCAGTATTTT.

The genes are TRBV11-3 and TRBJ1-1; D perhaps matches TRBD1 (6 bases). Germline V gene sequence: CDR1 SGHNT, CDR2 YENEEA. This CDR3 spans 13 amino acids. Trimming left V 4 bases short and J 11 bases short, with 17 bases between. CDR3 sequence reads: CASSSAGGQTAFF. In DNA, the CDR3 is TGTGCCAGCAGCTCGGCGGGAGGACAGACGGCTTTCTTT.

The chain couples TRBV9 to TRBJ2-3; D ambiguous. The V and J ends lost 0 bases and 5 bases respectively, with 13 bases between them. CDR3 length: 15 amino acids. Germline V gene data show CDR1 as SGDLS and CDR2 as YYNGEE. In nucleotides, the CDR3 is TGTGCCAGCAGCGTAGATCTGAATTCTGGAGATACGCAGTATTTT. Its protein product is CASSVDLNSGDTQYF.

The V and J genes are TRBV5-1 and TRBJ2-7, with D perhaps matching TRBD2 (6 bases). V was pared by 4 bases and J by 5 bases, with 19 bases between. This CDR3 is built from 15 residues. Looked up from germline, CDR1 is SGHRS and CDR2 is YFSETQ. CDR3 amino acids: CASSGTGFGRNEQYF. The CDR3, as DNA: TGCGCCAGCAGCGGGACTGGGTTTGGGAGGAACGAGCAGTACTTC.

The sample holds a few counts of this clone. The chain uses TRBV7-6 and TRBJ1-1, with D perhaps TRBD1 (5 bases). CDR1 is SGHVS and CDR2 is FNYEAQ in the germline V gene. Trimming took off 5 bases at V and 1 base at J, with 14 bases between the two ends. The CDR3 is 15 residues long. The DNA of the CDR3 is TGTGCCAGCAGCCTCGGGGCAGGAGGGAACACTGAAGCTTTCTTT. It specifies CASSLGAGGNTEAFF.

The rearrangement joins TRBV7-6 to TRBJ2-5; no definite D call. CDR3 length: 12 amino acids. From germline, CDR1 is SGHVS and CDR2 FNYEAQ. V was shortened by 1 base and J by 5 bases, with 5 bases between the two germline ends. DNA of the CDR3: TGTGCCAGCAGCTTAGAGGCGGAGACCCAGTACTTC. Translated, it gives CASSLEAETQYF.

V usage is TRBV11-3 and J usage is TRBJ2-3; 9 positions agree with TRBD1. V lost 1 base, J lost 3 bases, and 5 bases stayed unmatched. CDR3 length: 16 residues. The germline V gene has CDR1 SGHNT and CDR2 YENEEA. The CDR3 sequence is CASSLGDRATTDTQYF. CDR3 nucleotides: TGTGCCAGCAGCTTAGGGGACAGGGCGACGACAGATACGCAGTATTTT. Full variable domain (rest looked up from reference TRBV11-3 and TRBJ2-3): EAGVVQSPRYKIIEKKQPVAFWCNPISGHNTLYWYLQNLGQGPELLIRYENEEAVDDSQLPKDRFSAERLKGVDSTLKIQPAELGDSAVYLCASSLGDRATTDTQYFGPGTRLTVL.

The chain uses TRBV2 and TRBJ2-3; weak D call: TRBD2 (5 bases). Germline V CDR1 and CDR2: SNHLY, FYNNEI. Trimming stripped 5 bases from V and 4 bases from J, with 16 bases between. CDR3 length: 15 residues. CDR3 bases: TGTGCCAGCAGTAACGGGGTCACAAGGGCAGATACGCAGTATTTT. This codes for CASSNGVTRADTQYF.

This chain uses TRBV7-2 with TRBJ1-1, with D maybe TRBD1 (5 bases). Trimming took off 4 bases at V and 1 base at J, with 13 bases between the two ends. The CDR3 is 15 residues long. Germline lookup yields CDR1 SGHTA and CDR2 FQGNSA. CDR3 sequence: CASSSTPRGNTEAFF. The CDR3, as DNA: TGTGCCAGCAGCTCCACCCCGAGGGGGAACACTGAAGCTTTCTTT.

In this sample, this clone turned up once. The CDR3 sequence is CASSQGSSAETQYF. The CDR3 DNA is TGTGCCAGCAGCCAAGGGTCCTCGGCGGAGACCCAGTACTTC. The rearrangement links TRBV3-1 (or the pseudogene TRBV3-2) to TRBJ2-5; the D is unclear. The CDR3 covers 14 residues. V was clipped by 1 base and J by 5 bases, with 11 bases between them. Germline V gene sequence: CDR1 LGHDT, CDR2 YNNKEL (reference sequence).

This chain uses TRBV10-3 with TRBJ1-1, with a tentative D call TRBD1 (5 bases). CDR3 length: 14 residues. Trimming shortened V by 6 bases and J by 5 bases, and 16 bases separated the two germline ends. The germline V gene has CDR1 ENHRY and CDR2 SYGVKD. The CDR3 DNA follows: TGTGCCATCAGCACCGGGACGGGGCATACTGAAGCTTTCTTT. As protein: CAISTGTGHTEAFF.

The chain uses TRBV7-9 and TRBJ2-3; D might be TRBD1 or TRBD2, each matching 5 bases. Germline V gene sequence: CDR1 SEHNR, CDR2 FQNEAQ (reference sequence). This CDR3 has 15 residues. V lost 3 bases and J lost 1, with 11 bases in between. The CDR3 reads CASSFGTQGTDTQYF. The CDR3 DNA follows: TGTGCCAGCAGCTTCGGGACCCAGGGCACAGATACGCAGTATTTT.

The chain recombines TRBV7-8 with TRBJ1-6; D uncertain. Per germline, CDR1 SGHVS and CDR2 FQNEAQ. V lost 5 bases to trimming and J lost 7 bases, with 12 bases between them. The length of the CDR3 is 14 residues. CDR3 coding DNA: TGTGCCAGCAGCCCCCCGTCGGGAAATTCACCCCTCCACTTT. This sequence encodes CASSPPSGNSPLHF.

The J gene is TRBJ2-1, the V gene TRBV5-8; D is unclear. The germline V gene encodes CDR1 SGHTS and CDR2 YDEGEE. V was trimmed by 4 bases and J by 0 bases, leaving 23 bases between them. CDR3 length: 19 amino acids. The CDR3 DNA reads TGTGCCAGCAGCGATTCGAGGCTGGTGGTGCGGAGCTCCTACAATGAGCAGTTCTTC. This gives the protein CASSDSRLVVRSSYNEQFF.

The chain links TRBV4-2 to TRBJ1-3, with TRBD1 identical over 7 bases. The CDR3 has 14 amino acids. The germline V gene has CDR1 LGHNA and CDR2 YNFKEQ. J lost 1 base, V lost 5 bases, and 2 bases had no gene match. CDR3 nucleotide sequence: TGTGCCAGCAGCGCAGGGGGTTCTGGAAACACCATATATTTT. This gives the protein CASSAGGSGNTIYF.